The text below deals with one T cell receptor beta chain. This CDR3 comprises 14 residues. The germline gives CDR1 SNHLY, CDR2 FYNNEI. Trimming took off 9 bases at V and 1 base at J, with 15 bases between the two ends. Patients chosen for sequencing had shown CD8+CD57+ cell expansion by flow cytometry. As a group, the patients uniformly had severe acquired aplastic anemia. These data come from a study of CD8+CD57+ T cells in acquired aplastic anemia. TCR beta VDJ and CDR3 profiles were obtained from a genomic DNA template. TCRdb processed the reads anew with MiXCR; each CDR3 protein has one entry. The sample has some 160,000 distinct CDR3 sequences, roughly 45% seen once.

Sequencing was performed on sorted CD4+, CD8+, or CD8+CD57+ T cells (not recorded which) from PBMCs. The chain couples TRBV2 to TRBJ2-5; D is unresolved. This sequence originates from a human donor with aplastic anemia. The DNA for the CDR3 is TGTGCCAGTAGCCCCTGGGGTAGCCAAGAGACCCAGTACTTC. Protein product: CASSPWGSQETQYF.